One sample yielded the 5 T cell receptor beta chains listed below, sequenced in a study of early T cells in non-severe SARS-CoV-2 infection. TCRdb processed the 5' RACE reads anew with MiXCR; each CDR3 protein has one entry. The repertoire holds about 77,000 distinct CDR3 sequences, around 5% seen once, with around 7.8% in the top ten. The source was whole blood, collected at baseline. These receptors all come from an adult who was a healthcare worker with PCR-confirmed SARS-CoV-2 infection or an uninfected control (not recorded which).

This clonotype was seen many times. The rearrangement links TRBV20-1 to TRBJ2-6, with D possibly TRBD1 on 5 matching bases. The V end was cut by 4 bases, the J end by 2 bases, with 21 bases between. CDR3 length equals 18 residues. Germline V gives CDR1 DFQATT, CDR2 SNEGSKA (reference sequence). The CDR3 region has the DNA TGCAGTGCTATTCAGGACAACGACTTTTTTACTGGGGCCAACGTCCTGACTTTC. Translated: CSAIQDNDFFTGANVLTF.

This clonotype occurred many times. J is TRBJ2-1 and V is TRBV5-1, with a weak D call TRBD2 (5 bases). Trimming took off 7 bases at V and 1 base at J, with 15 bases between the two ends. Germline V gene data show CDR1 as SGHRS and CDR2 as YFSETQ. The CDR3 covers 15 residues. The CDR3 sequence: CASRPGADSYNEQFF. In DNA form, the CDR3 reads TGCGCCAGCCGACCCGGAGCGGATTCCTACAATGAGCAGTTCTTC.

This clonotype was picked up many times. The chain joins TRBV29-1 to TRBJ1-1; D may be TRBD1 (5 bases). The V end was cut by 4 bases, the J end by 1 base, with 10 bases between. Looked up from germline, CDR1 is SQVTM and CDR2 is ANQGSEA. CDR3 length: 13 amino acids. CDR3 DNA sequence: TGCAGCGTTGCCGAGACAGCGAACACTGAAGCTTTCTTT. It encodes CSVAETANTEAFF.

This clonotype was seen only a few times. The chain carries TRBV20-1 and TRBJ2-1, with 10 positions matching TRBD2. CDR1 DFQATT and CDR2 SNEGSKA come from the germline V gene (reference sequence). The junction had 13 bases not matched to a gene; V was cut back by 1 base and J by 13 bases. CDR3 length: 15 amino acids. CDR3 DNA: TGCAGTGCTAGAGTCCTAGCGGGAGCCCCTAGCGTTCAGTTCTTC. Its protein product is CSARVLAGAPSVQFF.

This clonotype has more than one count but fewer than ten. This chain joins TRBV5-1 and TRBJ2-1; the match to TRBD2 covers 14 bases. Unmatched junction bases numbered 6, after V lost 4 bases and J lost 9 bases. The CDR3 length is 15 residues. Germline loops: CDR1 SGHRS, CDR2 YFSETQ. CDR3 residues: CASSHGTSGSIEQFF. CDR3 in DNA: TGCGCCAGCAGCCACGGGACTAGCGGGAGCATTGAGCAGTTCTTC.